These T cell receptor beta chains were read from a single sample in a study of blood T cell repertoires in COVID-19. The assay was immunoSEQ multiplex PCR, and TCRdb's table has in-frame clones only and misses some. The sample includes 300,000 to 350,000 clones, about nine tenths of them seen just once. Sequenced: PBMCs or T cells enriched from blood (not recorded which). The receptors here all came from a woman in her thirties who had been exposed to COVID-19. Both conserved end residues are part of each CDR3. D genes are given only for firm matches. Size is omitted from some rows. Given values are once, few, many or a class for expanded clones.

>-|TRBJ1-1|TRBV5-1|-
CASIALGVNTEAFF
TGCGCCAGCATAGCTCTCGGGGTGAACACTGAAGCTTTCTTT
>once|TRBJ1-3|TRBV25-1|TRBD1
CASRRQGESGNTIYF
TGTGCCAGCAGGAGACAGGGGGAATCTGGAAACACCATATATTTT
>-|TRBJ2-7|TRBV6-5|TRBD2
CASSYGRVAYEQYF
TGTGCCAGCAGTTATGGGAGGGTTGCCTACGAGCAGTACTTC
>-|TRBJ1-1|TRBV7-9|-
CASLKESAEAFF
TGTGCCAGTCTAAAAGAGAGCGCTGAAGCTTTCTTT
>-|TRBJ1-5|TRBV12-5|-
CASGLGARAQHF
TGTGCTAGTGGTTTGGGGGCGAGGGCCCAGCATTTT
>-|TRBJ1-1|TRBV19|TRBD1
CASSTQTGITEAFF
TGTGCCAGTAGTACCCAGACAGGGATCACTGAAGCTTTCTTT
>few|TRBJ1-1|TRBV7-3|-
CASSLFRRESLNTEAFF
TGTGCCAGCAGCTTATTTCGCAGGGAAAGTCTAAACACTGAAGCTTTCTTT
>-|TRBJ2-1|TRBV6-6|-
CASSWGDSSYNEQFF
TGTGCCAGCAGTTGGGGGGATAGCTCCTACAATGAGCAGTTCTTC
>-|TRBJ1-1|TRBV19|-
CASTSMGAANTEAFF
TGTGCCAGTACCTCCATGGGGGCTGCAAACACTGAAGCTTTCTTT
>-|TRBJ1-1|TRBV7-3|-
CASSFALDGGNTEAFF
TGTGCCAGCAGCTTCGCACTCGACGGGGGGAACACTGAAGCTTTCTTT
>-|TRBJ2-7|TRBV5-4|TRBD2
CASSGGMVAGNIYEQYF
TGTGCCAGCAGCGGGGGGATGGTAGCGGGAAACATCTACGAGCAGTACTTC
>-|TRBJ2-3|TRBV28|TRBD2
CASNPGGLAGVYSTDTQYF
TGTGCCAGCAACCCTGGGGGACTAGCGGGAGTTTATAGCACAGATACGCAGTATTTT